This is a list of T cell receptor beta chains from one sample in a study of OX40 agonist ivuxolimab in advanced cancers. The data were produced by immunoSEQ multiplex PCR, yet TCRdb's version contains in-frame clones alone and is incomplete. The repertoire consists of roughly 86,000 clones, with about 90% occurring once and the leading ten covering nearly 7.5%. The sample here was CD4+ or CD8+ T cells sorted from blood, taken in a trial of the OX40 agonist ivuxolimab. These receptors all come from an adult with an advanced solid tumor such as melanoma, head and neck, liver or kidney cancer. CDR3s leave out the opening cysteine and the closing phenylalanine or tryptophan.

V | length | CDR3
TRBV19 | 15 | ASSAGTSGRAHNEQF
TRBV2 | 11 | ASKKQGNTEAF
TRBV5-4 | 14 | ASSFGQGRQEAEAF
TRBV18 | 12 | ASSPTANTGELF
TRBV9 | 13 | ASSVGAGIEETQY
TRBV2 | 11 | ASTRQGAYEQY
TRBV19 | 12 | ASSDQSTNEKLF
TRBV27 | 12 | ASSLFPGTYEQY
TRBV12-5 | 12 | ASGLVQGIYEQY
TRBV7-2 | 12 | ASSWGDSYNEQF
TRBV7-8 | 13 | ASSLDRDGTYEQY
TRBV18 | 15 | ASSPSFEVTARNTQY
TRBV19 | 13 | ASMEGAATNYGYT
TRBV2 | 13 | ASSLGTGYVDEQY
TRBV9 | 13 | ASSVAGTESYEQY
TRBV18 | 13 | ASSLQSANNQPQH
TRBV6-5 | 10 | ASSDGPSEAF
TRBV9 | 17 | ASSVRSGTSGRKYNEQF
TRBV6-5 | 12 | ASSYRRDFNEQF
TRBV29-1 | 9 | SVRTPWGAF
TRBV4-1 | 13 | ASSQTRDPSYEQY
TRBV4-2 | 13 | ASSQVKVSTDTQY
TRBV28 | 12 | ASNEHRQGYEQY
TRBV28 | 11 | ASIAPREGEAF
TRBV18 | 13 | ASSPPGTGVYEQY
TRBV10-3 | 10 | ATGGIGYEQY
TRBV5-4 | 12 | ASSSLAASYEQY
TRBV7-9 | 11 | ASSLQGNYEQY
TRBV28 | 11 | ASQGQGLEKLF
TRBV5-1 | 13 | ASSLTSRTGGEQY
TRBV7-9 | 13 | ASSLVMGIHNEQF
TRBV27 | 11 | ASRRGEWNEQF
TRBV7-6 | 14 | ASSLGGGGLGNEQF
TRBV5-1 | 13 | ASSLAGRYDYGYT
TRBV19 | 14 | ASSWASGRRTYEQY
TRBV27 | 12 | ASKGAGGDNGYT
TRBV21-1 | 14 | ASSKSLGLPSYEQY
TRBV11-2 | 10 | ASSFVEETQY
TRBV7-9 | 13 | ASSLGSENTGELF
TRBV27 | 15 | ASSFSNPGLSNNEQF
TRBV9 | 11 | ASSVGQGSIQY
TRBV29-1 | 13 | SVEIGSPGANVLT